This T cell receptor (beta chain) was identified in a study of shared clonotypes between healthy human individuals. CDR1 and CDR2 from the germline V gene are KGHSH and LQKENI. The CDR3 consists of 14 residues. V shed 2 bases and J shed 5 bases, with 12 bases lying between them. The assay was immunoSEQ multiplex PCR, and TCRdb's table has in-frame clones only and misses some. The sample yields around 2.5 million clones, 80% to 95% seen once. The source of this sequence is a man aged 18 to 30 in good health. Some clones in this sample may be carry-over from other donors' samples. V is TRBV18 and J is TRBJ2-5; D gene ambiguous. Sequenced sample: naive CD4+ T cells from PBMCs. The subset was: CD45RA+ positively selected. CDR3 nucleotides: TGTGCCAGCTCACCAATCTGGATCGATGAGACCCAGTACTTC. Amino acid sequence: CASSPIWIDETQYF.